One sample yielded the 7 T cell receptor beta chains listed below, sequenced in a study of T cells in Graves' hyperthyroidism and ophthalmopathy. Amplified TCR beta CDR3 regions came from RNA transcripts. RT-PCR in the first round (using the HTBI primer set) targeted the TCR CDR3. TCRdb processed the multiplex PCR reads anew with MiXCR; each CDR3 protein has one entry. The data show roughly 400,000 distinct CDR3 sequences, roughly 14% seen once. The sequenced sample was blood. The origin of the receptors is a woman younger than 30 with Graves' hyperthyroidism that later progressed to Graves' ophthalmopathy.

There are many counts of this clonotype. The CDR3 is CASSSTGTSGPYEQYF. CDR3 nucleotides: TGTGCCAGCAGTTCCACCGGGACTAGCGGGCCATACGAGCAGTACTTC. The gene calls are TRBV28 and TRBJ2-7; 12 bases align to TRBD2. From germline, CDR1 is MDHEN and CDR2 SYDVKM. Germline trimming cut 4 bases from V and 4 bases from J; bases unmatched to any gene: 8. This CDR3 spans 16 amino acids.

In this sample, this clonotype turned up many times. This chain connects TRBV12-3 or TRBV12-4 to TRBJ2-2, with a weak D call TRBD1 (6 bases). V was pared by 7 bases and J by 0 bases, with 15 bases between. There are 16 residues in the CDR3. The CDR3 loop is CASTGGGLANTGELFF. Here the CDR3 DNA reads TGTGCCAGCACCGGTGGGGGCCTCGCGAACACCGGGGAGCTGTTTTTT.

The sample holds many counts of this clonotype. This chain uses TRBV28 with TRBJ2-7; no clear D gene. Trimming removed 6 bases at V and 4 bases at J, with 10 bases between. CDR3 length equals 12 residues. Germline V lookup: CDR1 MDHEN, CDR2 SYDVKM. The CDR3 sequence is CASSSSRYEQYF. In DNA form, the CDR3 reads TGTGCCAGCAGCTCCTCGCGGTACGAGCAGTACTTC.

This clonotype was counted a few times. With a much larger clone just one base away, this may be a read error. The CDR3 here is CAGRPGGFTEAFF. The CDR3 DNA sequence: TGTGCCGGCAGGCCAGGGGGCTTCACTGAAGCTTTCTTT. The gene calls are TRBV12-3 or TRBV12-4 and TRBJ1-1; 8 bases fit TRBD1. This CDR3 contains 13 residues.

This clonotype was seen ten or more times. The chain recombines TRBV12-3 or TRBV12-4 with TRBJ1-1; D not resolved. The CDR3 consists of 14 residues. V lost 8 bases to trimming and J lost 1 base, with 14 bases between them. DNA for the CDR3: TGTGCCAGCCGACGCGGCAGCCCGAACACTGAAGCTTTCTTT. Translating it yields CASRRGSPNTEAFF.

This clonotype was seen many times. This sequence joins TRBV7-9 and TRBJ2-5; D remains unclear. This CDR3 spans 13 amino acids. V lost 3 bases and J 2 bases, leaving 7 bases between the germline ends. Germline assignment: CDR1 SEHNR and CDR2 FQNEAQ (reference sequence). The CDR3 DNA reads TGTGCCAGCAGCTTCGGGCCTCAAGAGACCCAGTACTTC. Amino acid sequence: CASSFGPQETQYF.

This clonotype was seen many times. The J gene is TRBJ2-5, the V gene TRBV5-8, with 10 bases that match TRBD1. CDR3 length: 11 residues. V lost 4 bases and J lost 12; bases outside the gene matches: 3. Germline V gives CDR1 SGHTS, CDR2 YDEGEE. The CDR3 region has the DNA TGTGCCAGCAGCGAGGGGACAGGGGAGTACTTC. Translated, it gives CASSEGTGEYF.